A single sample gave rise to the 23 T cell receptor beta chains below, sequenced in a study of regulatory T cells in long-lasting Graves disease (dated by TCRdb to about 2021). The time point label of this sample denotes: persistent/refractory GD, antithyroid drugs over 5 years with positive TRAb. RNA was extracted from PBMCs in TRIzol for both TCR sequencing and RNA sequencing. Libraries were built with multiplex PCR. TCRdb lists the instrument as Illumina HiSeq 4000. To build TCR beta libraries, CDR3 regions were amplified by Arm-PCR using iRepertoire HTBI primers. The public reads were run again by TCRdb, first through fastp at Q25 and then through MiXCR, and only productive beta chains were kept. Rows are combined by CDR3 protein, so each entry shows the most common genes and DNA. The sample records a few hundred thousand distinct CDR3 sequences, roughly 20% of which are singletons. The top ten hold roughly a quarter of the sample.

Source: peripheral blood mononuclear cells (PBMCs), taken when the disease was refractory, from a patient treated with antithyroid drugs. Receptor source: a woman in her thirties or forties with Graves disease. Donor details come from another sample of the same person, matched by shared clones.

This clonotype was observed a handful of times. The rearrangement links TRBV6-9 to TRBJ2-3; D gene unclear. V lost 3 bases, J lost 4 bases, and 11 bases lay in between. Germline-derived CDR1 and CDR2 are MNHGY and SVAAGI. The CDR3 extends over 14 amino acids. Here the CDR3 DNA reads TGTGCCAGCAGTTACTCGAAAGGGTCAGATACGCAGTATTTT. The encoded protein is CASSYSKGSDTQYF.

V is TRBV20-1 and J is TRBJ1-5; perhaps TRBD1 as D (5 bases). The CDR3 spans 15 residues. V was pared by 5 bases and J by 6 bases, with 20 bases between. Germline V gene lookup returns CDR1 DFQATT and CDR2 SNEGSKA (reference sequence). The CDR3 DNA reads as TGCAGTGCTTACCGGGACCCGGGTTCGGGTCAGCCCCAGCATTTT. Protein: CSAYRDPGSGQPQHF.

In its sample, this clonotype was seen a few times. The chain combines TRBV7-2 with TRBJ2-7, with D tentatively TRBD2 (5 bases). Germline V gene data show CDR1 as SGHTA and CDR2 as FQGNSA. The CDR3 is 13 amino acids. Trimming shortened V by 3 bases and J by 5 bases, and 11 bases separated the two germline ends. CDR3 sequence (DNA): TGTGCCAGCAGCTTCCGGGGTCCCCACGAGCAGTACTTC. Amino acids: CASSFRGPHEQYF.

The V call is TRBV24-1, the J call TRBJ2-2; 7 nucleotides align to TRBD2. The CDR3 has 18 residues. The germline gives CDR1 KGHDR, CDR2 SFDVKD. The ends lost 1 base at V and 2 bases at J; junction bases unmatched: 9. CDR3 in DNA: TGTGCCACCAGTGATTTCCCGTCTGGCGGGAGTAACACCGGGGAGCTGTTTTTT. This encodes CATSDFPSGGSNTGELFF.

This clonotype appeared many times. V and J are TRBV12-3 or TRBV12-4 and TRBJ2-7, with D possibly being TRBD2 (6 bases). Between the trimmed V and J ends, which lost 1 base and 5 bases, there was a span of 12 bases. This CDR3 region has 14 residues. The CDR3 nucleotides are TGTGCCAGCAGTTTAGTTGGGGGGAACCACGAGCAGTACTTC. The encoded protein is CASSLVGGNHEQYF.

This rearrangement joins TRBV20-1 to TRBJ1-5; D unresolved. This CDR3 contains 12 residues. Trimming took 1 base from V and 5 from J, leaving 6 bases between them. The germline gives CDR1 DFQATT, CDR2 SNEGSKA (reference sequence). The CDR3 sequence: CSARVGDQPQHF. The CDR3 DNA reads TGCAGTGCTAGAGTTGGGGATCAGCCCCAGCATTTT.

The rearrangement uses TRBV28 and TRBJ1-2, with TRBD1 as a possible D gene (6 bases). V lost 5 bases to trimming and J lost 0 bases, with 13 bases between them. The CDR3 is made up of 15 amino acids. From germline, CDR1 is MDHEN and CDR2 SYDVKM. This chain's CDR3 is CASSPPGHTNYGYTF. In DNA form, the CDR3 reads TGTGCCAGCAGTCCTCCGGGACATACTAACTATGGCTACACCTTC.

The rearrangement joins TRBV20-1 to TRBJ2-7; TRBD2 agrees at 9 bases. The CDR3 is 13 residues long. CDR1 is DFQATT, CDR2 SNEGSKA, per germline (reference sequence). Germline trimming cut 6 bases from V and 6 bases from J; bases unmatched to any gene: 9. The CDR3 reads CSAFSGSEGEQYF. The DNA of the CDR3 is TGCAGTGCCTTTAGCGGGAGCGAAGGCGAGCAGTACTTC.

J is TRBJ2-7 and V is TRBV7-9, with 10 bases that match TRBD2. V shed 1 base, J shed 5 bases, and the junction held 5 bases outside the gene matches. Germline-derived CDR1 and CDR2 are SEHNR and FQNEAQ (reference sequence). The CDR3 contains 15 residues. Here the CDR3 reads CASSLVLAGVHEQYF. The DNA of the CDR3 is TGTGCCAGCAGCTTAGTTCTAGCGGGAGTGCACGAGCAGTACTTC.

The genes are TRBV19 and TRBJ2-7; 9 bases fit TRBD1. CDR3 length: 15 amino acids. J gave up 0 bases and V 5 bases, and 5 bases lay outside the gene matches. CDR1 is LNHDA, CDR2 SQIVND, per germline (reference sequence). CDR3 sequence (DNA): TGTGCCAGTAGTGTCGGACAGGGGACCTCCTACGAGCAGTACTTC. Translating it yields CASSVGQGTSYEQYF.

J is TRBJ1-5 and V is TRBV2; tentatively, D is TRBD1 (6 bases). Trimming took 8 bases from V and 9 from J, leaving 17 bases between them. The CDR3 has 13 residues. Germline CDR1 reads SNHLY; CDR2 reads FYNNEI. The CDR3 is CASGERDMRPQHF. The CDR3 DNA is TGTGCCAGCGGCGAACGGGACATGCGGCCCCAGCATTTT. Looking up the rest from reference TRBV2 and TRBJ1-5 gives the full variable domain: EPEVTQTPSHQVTQMGQEVILRCVPISNHLYFYWYRQILGQKVEFLVSFYNNEISEKSEIFDDQFSVERPDGSNFTLKIRSTKLEDSAMYFCASGERDMRPQHFGDGTRLSIL.

In regard to this clonotype: Mismatch with germline at one junction end may stem from a read error. The chain joins TRBV20-1 to TRBJ2-6; D may correspond to TRBD1 or TRBD2 (5 bases each). The CDR3 has 13 residues. Germline V lookup: CDR1 DFQATT, CDR2 SNEGSKA (reference sequence). The CDR3, as DNA: TGCAGTGCTAGAGAACCCGGGGCCAACGTCATGACTTTC. Its protein product is CSAREPGANVMTF.

Only a few counts were recorded for this clonotype. The rearrangement joins TRBV9 to TRBJ2-7; D call uncertain. Trimming left V 3 bases short and J 5 bases short, with 9 bases between. Per germline, CDR1 SGDLS and CDR2 YYNGEE. The length of the CDR3 is 12 residues. The CDR3 DNA reads TGTGCCAGCAGCGGAAATTCGGACGAGCAGTACTTC. As protein: CASSGNSDEQYF. The whole variable domain, filled in from reference TRBV9 and TRBJ2-7, reads DSGVTQTPKHLITATGQRVTLRCSPRSGDLSVYWYQQSLDQGLQFLIQYYNGEERAKGNILERFSAQQFPDLHSELNLSSLELGDSALYFCASSGNSDEQYFGPGTRLTVT.

There are a few counts of this clonotype. J is TRBJ2-1 and V is TRBV28, with TRBD2 identical over 9 bases. The CDR3 extends over 15 amino acids. The germline gives CDR1 MDHEN, CDR2 SYDVKM. Germline trimming cut 3 bases from V and 8 bases from J; bases unmatched to any gene: 8. For the CDR3, the DNA is TGTGCCAGCAGTTTCTCTAGCGGGACAGTGGATGAGCAGTTCTTC. It translates to CASSFSSGTVDEQFF. The complete variable domain, with remaining parts taken from reference TRBV28 and TRBJ2-1, reads DVKVTQSSRYLVKRTGEKVFLECVQDMDHENMFWYRQDPGLGLRLIYFSYDVKMKEKGDIPEGYSVSREKKERFSLILESASTNQTSMYLCASSFSSGTVDEQFFGPGTRLTVL.

This clonotype was found a few times. It may be a read error: a sequence one base away is much more abundant. This sequence joins TRBV2 and TRBJ2-5; a possible D gene is TRBD1 (5 bases). V was shortened by 8 bases and J by 6 bases, with 19 bases between the two germline ends. Germline lookup yields CDR1 SNHLY and CDR2 FYNNEI. This CDR3 is 14 amino acids long. The DNA of the CDR3 is TGTGCCAGCGGGTCCGGACACCCCACACAGACCCAGTACTTC. Its translation: CASGSGHPTQTQYF.

This clonotype was detected ten times or more. V is TRBV11-3 and J is TRBJ2-7; D remains ambiguous. The CDR3 is made up of 12 amino acids. Germline-derived CDR1 and CDR2 are SGHNT and YENEEA. With 0 bases removed from V and 5 bases from J, the gap between germline ends came to 5 bases. The CDR3 DNA reads as TGTGCCAGCAGCTTAGATCGTGACGAGCAGTACTTC. Encoded protein: CASSLDRDEQYF. Looking up the rest from reference TRBV11-3 and TRBJ2-7 gives the full variable domain: EAGVVQSPRYKIIEKKQPVAFWCNPISGHNTLYWYLQNLGQGPELLIRYENEEAVDDSQLPKDRFSAERLKGVDSTLKIQPAELGDSAVYLCASSLDRDEQYFGPGTRLTVT.

The rearrangement joins TRBV29-1 to TRBJ1-1; unclear D gene. V was clipped by 0 bases and J by 8 bases, with 10 bases between them. The length of the CDR3 is 12 residues. Looked up from germline, CDR1 is SQVTM and CDR2 is ANQGSEA. The CDR3 sequence: CSVEEGGREAFF. The CDR3 DNA sequence: TGCAGCGTTGAAGAAGGAGGCAGGGAAGCTTTCTTT.

At least ten counts were recorded for this clonotype. This rearrangement joins TRBV20-1 to TRBJ2-5; 11 bases are shared with TRBD2. V trimming: 3 bases; J trimming: 1 base; junction bases outside the gene matches: 4. The CDR3 loop spans 15 amino acids. The germline V gene has CDR1 DFQATT and CDR2 SNEGSKA (reference sequence). The CDR3 DNA reads as TGCAGTGCTAGCGGGGGACTAGCGGCCCAAGAGACCCAGTACTTC. Amino acid sequence: CSASGGLAAQETQYF.

V is TRBV11-3 and J is TRBJ2-3; D not resolved. The germline gives CDR1 SGHNT, CDR2 YENEEA. V was pared by 5 bases and J by 5 bases, with 17 bases between. The CDR3 runs to 15 residues. This CDR3 reads CASSPTPLRGDTQYF. CDR3 nucleotides: TGTGCCAGCAGCCCCACACCCCTACGTGGAGATACGCAGTATTTT.

This clonotype appeared many times. The chain employs TRBV28 and TRBJ2-7, with TRBD2 matching 8 bases. CDR3 size: 20 residues. Trimming at V came to 6 bases and at J to 5 bases, leaving 27 bases not matched to a gene. The germline V gene encodes CDR1 MDHEN and CDR2 SYDVKM. CDR3 DNA: TGTGCCAGCAGCCAATCGGCCTCTGATCCCAGACGGACTAGCAGGCACGAGCAGTACTTC. Residues: CASSQSASDPRRTSRHEQYF.

The chain carries TRBV7-2 and TRBJ2-2; 10 bases line up with TRBD2. CDR1 SGHTA and CDR2 FQGNSA come from the germline V gene. The junction had 6 bases not matched to a gene; V was cut back by 6 bases and J by 5 bases. The CDR3 runs 15 residues. The CDR3 nucleotides are TGTGCCAGCAGTCAACCGGGACTAGCGACCGGGGAGCTGTTTTTT. Its protein product is CASSQPGLATGELFF.

This clonotype showed up many times. The chain is built from TRBV5-1 and TRBJ2-7; 9 nucleotides match TRBD1. Unmatched junction bases numbered 8, after V lost 5 bases and J lost 2 bases. CDR3 length: 15 amino acids. Germline loops: CDR1 SGHRS, CDR2 YFSETQ. DNA for the CDR3: TGCGCCAGCAGTAAGCGGGACAGGGTCACCTACGAGCAGTACTTC. Translation: CASSKRDRVTYEQYF.

This clonotype came up a few times. This may stem from a read error, because a much larger clone lies one nucleotide away. The chain couples TRBV6-2 or TRBV6-3 to TRBJ2-7, with D tentatively TRBD1 or TRBD2 (5 bases each). From germline, CDR1 is MNHEY and CDR2 SVGEGT. The CDR3 spans 15 residues. The DNA of the CDR3 is TGTGCCGGCAGTTACTCTTCGGGACGGCAATACGAGCAGTACTTC. Translating it yields CAGSYSSGRQYEQYF.